This T cell receptor (beta chain) was sequenced in a study of Ad26.COV2.S vaccination and SARS-CoV-2 variants. The wider study: Donor allocation was to the COV1001 Ad26.COV2.S trial arm. Once, or twice with 56 days between doses, Ad26.COV2.S was given intramuscularly. Study conclusions and caveats: Recipients given vaccine exceeded placebo recipients in spike-specific TCR breadth.

Sequencing was performed with immunoSEQ multiplex PCR; in TCRdb, only in-frame clones are kept and a portion is missing. The sample includes about 240,000 clones, roughly 88% of them seen just once. Treatment noted: 15 to 20 received Ad26.COV2.S at low or high dose, single or two shots; a few received placebo; per-sample allocation not given. Samples were taken on day 63 after the first vaccine or placebo injection. The CDR3 consists of 16 residues. The ends lost 1 base at V and 8 bases at J; junction bases unmatched: 11. CDR1 and CDR2 from the germline V gene are LGHDT and YNNKEL (reference sequence). A remark on this clone: No antigen is known for it.

The genes are TRBV3-1 (or the pseudogene TRBV3-2) and TRBJ2-3; 8 nucleotides line up with TRBD2. The TCR comes from a person between 18 and 65 years old who received the Ad26.COV2.S COVID-19 vaccine or a placebo. The sample was peripheral blood, taken in a trial of Ad26.COV2.S vaccine versus placebo. CDR3 amino acids: CASSQGKAGDRGTQYF. The CDR3 DNA reads as TGTGCCAGCAGCCAAGGAAAAGCGGGAGACCGAGGTACGCAGTATTTT.